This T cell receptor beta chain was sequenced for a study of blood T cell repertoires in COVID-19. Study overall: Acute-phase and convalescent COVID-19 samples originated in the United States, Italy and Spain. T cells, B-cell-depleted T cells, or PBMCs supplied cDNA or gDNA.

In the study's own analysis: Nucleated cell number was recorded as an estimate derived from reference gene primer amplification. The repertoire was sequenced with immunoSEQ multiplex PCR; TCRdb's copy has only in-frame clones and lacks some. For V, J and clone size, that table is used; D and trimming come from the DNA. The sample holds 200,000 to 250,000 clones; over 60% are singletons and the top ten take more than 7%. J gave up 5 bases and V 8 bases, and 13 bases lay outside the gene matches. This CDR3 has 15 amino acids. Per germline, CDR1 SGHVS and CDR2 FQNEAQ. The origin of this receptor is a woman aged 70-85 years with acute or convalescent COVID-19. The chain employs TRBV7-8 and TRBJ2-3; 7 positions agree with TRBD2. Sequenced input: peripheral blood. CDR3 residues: CASQPRGEGKDTQYF. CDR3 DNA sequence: TGTGCCAGCCAGCCACGAGGGGAGGGGAAAGATACGCAGTATTTT.